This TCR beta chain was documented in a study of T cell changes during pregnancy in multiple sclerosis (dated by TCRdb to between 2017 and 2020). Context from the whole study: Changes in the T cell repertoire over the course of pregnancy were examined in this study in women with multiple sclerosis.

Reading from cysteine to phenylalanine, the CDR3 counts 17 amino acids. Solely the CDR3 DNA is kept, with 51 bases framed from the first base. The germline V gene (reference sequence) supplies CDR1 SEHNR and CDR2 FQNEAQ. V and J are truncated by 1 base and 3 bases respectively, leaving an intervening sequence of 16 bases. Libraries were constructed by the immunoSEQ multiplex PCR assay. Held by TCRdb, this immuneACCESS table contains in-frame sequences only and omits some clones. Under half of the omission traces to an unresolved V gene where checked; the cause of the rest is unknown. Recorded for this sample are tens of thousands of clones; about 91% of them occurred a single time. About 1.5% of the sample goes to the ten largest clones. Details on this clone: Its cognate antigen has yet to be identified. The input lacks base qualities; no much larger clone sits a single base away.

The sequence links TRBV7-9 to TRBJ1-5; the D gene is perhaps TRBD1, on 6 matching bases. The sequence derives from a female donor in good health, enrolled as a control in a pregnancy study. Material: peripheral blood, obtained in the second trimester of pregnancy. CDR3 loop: CASSLGTRDTTNQPQHF. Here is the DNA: TGTGCCAGCAGCTTAGGGACCCGGGACACCACCAATCAGCCCCAGCATTTT.